What follows are 13 T cell receptor beta chains derived from one specimen sequenced in a study of shared clonotypes between healthy human individuals. The repertoire was sequenced with immunoSEQ multiplex PCR; TCRdb's copy has only in-frame clones and lacks some. The sample comprises roughly 1,500,000 clones, 95% to 99% of which are singletons, and about 0.42% rests with the top ten. The sample comprised naive CD4+ T cells sorted from blood. Noted subset: CD45RA+ positively selected. These receptors originate from a man aged 30 to 45 in good health.

V is TRBV15 and J is TRBJ2-7; D call uncertain. The CDR3 extends over 14 amino acids. Germline CDR1 is LNHNV and CDR2 is YYDKDF (reference sequence). Trimming took off 5 bases at V and 7 bases at J, with 18 bases between the two ends. The CDR3 sequence: CATSPVTVMGEQYF. The DNA for the CDR3 is TGTGCCACCAGCCCTGTGACCGTGATGGGGGAGCAGTACTTC.

The chain couples TRBV20-1 to TRBJ2-1; D is undetermined. Trimming shortened V by 6 bases and J by 6 bases, and 9 bases separated the two germline ends. This CDR3 spans 11 amino acids. Germline CDR1 and CDR2: DFQATT and SNEGSKA (reference sequence). The CDR3 loop is CSARMVNEQFF. For the CDR3, the DNA is TGCAGTGCCCGCATGGTCAATGAGCAGTTCTTC.

The chain is built from TRBV4-2 and TRBJ2-5; the match to TRBD2 covers 8 bases. CDR1 LGHNA and CDR2 YNFKEQ come from the germline V gene. J lost 4 bases, V lost 3 bases, and 10 bases had no gene match. This CDR3 contains 16 residues. CDR3 region: CASSQRTSGLGETQYF. In nucleotides, the CDR3 is TGTGCCAGCAGCCAGCGAACTAGCGGCCTGGGAGAGACCCAGTACTTC.

Concerning this clone itself: Other DNA sequences in the sample encode the same CDR3. The chain uses TRBV18 and TRBJ2-5; D unclear. The CDR3 covers 11 residues. Germline V gene data show CDR1 as KGHSH and CDR2 as LQKENI. V was trimmed by 3 bases and J by 4 bases, leaving 3 bases between them. The CDR3 DNA sequence: TGTGCCAGCTCACCGGGAGAGACCCAGTACTTC. This sequence encodes CASSPGETQYF. Looking up the rest from reference TRBV18 and TRBJ2-5 gives the full variable domain: NAGVMQNPRHLVRRRGQEARLRCSPMKGHSHVYWYRQLPEEGLKFMVYLQKENIIDESGMPKERFSAEFPKEGPSILRIQQVVRGDSAAYFCASSPGETQYFGPGTRLLVL.

The chain couples TRBV6-5 to TRBJ1-2; 8 bases align to TRBD1. V lost 0 bases and J lost 3; bases outside the gene matches: 0. Germline V gene data show CDR1 as MNHEY and CDR2 as SVGAGI. This CDR3 spans 14 amino acids. This CDR3 reads CASSYSDRDYGYTF. The CDR3 region has the DNA TGTGCCAGCAGTTACTCGGACAGGGACTATGGCTACACCTTC.

This chain uses TRBV28 with TRBJ1-4; D not resolved. The CDR3 is 13 residues long. Trimming left V 6 bases short and J 6 bases short, with 11 bases between. CDR1 MDHEN and CDR2 SYDVKM come from the germline V gene. The CDR3 bases are TGTGCCAGCAGGGGTCAGGACTATGAAAAACTGTTTTTT. Translated: CASRGQDYEKLFF.

The CDR3 loop reads CASSFKSGQALNQPQHF. CDR3 bases: TGTGCCAGCAGCTTTAAATCGGGACAGGCCCTCAATCAGCCCCAGCATTTT. This chain connects TRBV5-4 to TRBJ1-5; 8 positions match TRBD1. Germline loops: CDR1 SGHNT, CDR2 YYREEE (reference sequence). This CDR3 is built from 17 residues. Germline trimming cut 2 bases from V and 3 bases from J; bases unmatched to any gene: 10.

V is TRBV7-2 and J is TRBJ1-4; 7 nucleotides line up with TRBD1. V gave up 6 bases and J gave up 8 bases; unmatched junction bases: 9. The CDR3 has 14 amino acids. Germline CDR1 is SGHTA and CDR2 is FQGNSA. CDR3 sequence (DNA): TGTGCCAGCAGTCGGGACAGTGGATGGGAAAAACTGTTTTTT. It yields the protein CASSRDSGWEKLFF.

The rearrangement uses TRBV29-1 and TRBJ2-1, with TRBD2 identical over 9 bases. From germline, CDR1 is SQVTM and CDR2 ANQGSEA. The CDR3 is made up of 13 amino acids. V dropped 4 bases and J dropped 4; count of bases not matched to a gene: 2. The CDR3 nucleotides are TGCAGCGTTGCGGCGGGGGGGTACAATGAGCAGTTCTTC. This encodes CSVAAGGYNEQFF.

The chain joins TRBV30 to TRBJ1-2; TRBD1 matches at 8 bases. Unmatched junction bases numbered 10, after V lost 0 bases and J lost 13 bases. CDR1 and CDR2 from the germline V gene are GTSNPN and SVGIG (reference sequence). The CDR3 sequence is 13 residues long. The CDR3 bases are TGTGCCTGGAGTGTACTTGGACAGGGATCGGGCACCTTC. This codes for CAWSVLGQGSGTF.

Only one count was recorded for this clone. V usage is TRBV21-1 and J usage is TRBJ1-1. TRBV21-1 represents a pseudogene. The CDR3 is made up of 13 amino acids. DNA for the CDR3: TGTGCCAGCAGCAAATGGAGGAACACTGAAGCTTTCTTT. It encodes CASSKWRNTEAFF.

The CDR3 spells CASSLHISYEQYF. The CDR3, as DNA: TGTGCCAGCAGCTTGCACATATCCTACGAGCAGTACTTC. The genes are TRBV5-5 and TRBJ2-7; unclear D gene. The CDR3 is 13 residues long. Germline V gives CDR1 SGHKS, CDR2 YYEKEE (reference sequence). V lost 1 base to trimming and J lost 1 base, with 6 bases between them.

The rearrangement joins TRBV18 to TRBJ2-1, with 9 bases identical to TRBD2. The trim removed 0 bases at V and 8 bases at J, leaving 17 bases unmatched. Germline-derived CDR1 and CDR2 are KGHSH and LQKENI. This CDR3 is 19 amino acids long. The CDR3 is CASSPPFGQAAGGPDEQFF. The CDR3, as DNA: TGTGCCAGCTCACCACCGTTTGGACAGGCCGCGGGAGGGCCGGATGAGCAGTTCTTC.